This T cell receptor beta chain was sequenced in a study of identical twins. Template switching, a step in the protocol, added a universal primer site, and cDNA carried unique molecular identifiers. TCRdb used MiXCR to reprocess the 5' RACE reads, holding one entry per CDR3 protein. The sample consists of some 590,000 distinct CDR3 sequences, 7.5% to 10% of them appearing once. This CDR3 has 14 amino acids. The germline V and J ends were trimmed by 0 bases and 1 base, with 10 bases remaining between them. The V gene's germline CDR1 is GTSNPN and CDR2 SVGIG (reference sequence). This sample was shared with a second study, whose subject was yellow fever vaccine responses in identical twins.

J is TRBJ2-7 and V is TRBV30; the D gene is possibly TRBD1 (6 bases). The receptor was isolated from a woman aged 18-29 years in good health. The sample was PBMCs. This chain's CDR3 is CAWSVGQPSYEQYF. In nucleotides, the CDR3 is TGTGCCTGGAGTGTCGGACAGCCTTCCTACGAGCAGTACTTC.